This T cell receptor beta chain is from a study of blood T cells in healthy people across ages. Trimming stripped 4 bases from V and 2 bases from J, with 13 bases between. Germline V CDR1 and CDR2: SNHLY, FYNNEI. The CDR3 extends over 15 amino acids. Alongside a J-beta primer mix, a sample-barcoded 5' primer served in a second PCR lasting roughly 6 to 11 cycles. Per-sample output comprised a minimum of 2.5 million paired-end reads containing CDR3. TCRdb re-called the 5' RACE reads with MiXCR, one entry per CDR3 protein. The table lists 800,000 or so distinct CDR3 sequences, roughly 46% of them singletons, with less than 20% in the top ten. As for this clonotype: As yet, its antigen is unknown.

Study-wide results and limits: Observed TCR beta diversity per million T cells went down as age went up. This fall followed a roughly linear course with age. Diversity was higher, and naive CD4+ cells more numerous, in long-lived donors than in aged donors.

The specimen was blood. This chain links TRBV2 with TRBJ2-3; D possibly corresponds to TRBD1 (5 bases). This sequence originates from a man aged 80 or over in good health. CDR3 sequence (DNA): TGTGCCAGCAGTGGGGGCCGTACCTCCACAGATACGCAGTATTTT. Its protein is CASSGGRTSTDTQYF.